The 15 T cell receptor beta chains listed next were all sequenced from one sample in a study of CD8 T cells in Susac syndrome. RNA was extracted with the RNeasy kit, and a quantity of roughly 0.45 to 1 ug was reverse transcribed using random hexamers. TCRdb reprocessed the immunoSEQ multiplex PCR reads with MiXCR, giving one entry per CDR3 protein. The sample consists of approximately 190,000 distinct CDR3 sequences, roughly 90% of them appearing once. The sample taken for sequencing was CD4+ T cells from PBMCs. The receptors stem from a human donor with Susac syndrome.

The chain uses TRBV30 and TRBJ2-7; D is possibly TRBD1 or TRBD2 (6 bases each). V was shortened by 0 bases and J by 5 bases, with 11 bases between the two germline ends. Germline CDR1 GTSNPN, CDR2 SVGIG (reference sequence). This CDR3 contains 13 residues. The CDR3 sequence is CAWSVIGGHEQYF. The DNA for the CDR3 is TGTGCCTGGAGTGTTATTGGGGGGCACGAGCAGTACTTC.

This clonotype appeared a single time. V usage is TRBV5-1 and J usage is TRBJ2-1; 9 bases align to TRBD2. Germline trimming cut 4 bases from V and 6 bases from J; bases unmatched to any gene: 5. This CDR3 has 14 residues. Per germline, CDR1 SGHRS and CDR2 YFSETQ. This CDR3 reads CASSVAGVSNEQFF. The CDR3 coding sequence is TGCGCCAGCAGCGTAGCGGGAGTTAGCAATGAGCAGTTCTTC.

The chain links TRBV11-3 to TRBJ2-3, with D perhaps matching TRBD1 or TRBD2 (5 bases each). The CDR3 consists of 15 residues. CDR1 is SGHNT, CDR2 YENEEA, per germline. The V gene lost 2 bases and the J gene lost 2 bases, with 11 bases spanning the gap. The CDR3 spells CASSLSGDATDTQYF. For the CDR3, the DNA is TGTGCCAGCAGCTTAAGTGGGGACGCCACAGATACGCAGTATTTT.

This clonotype has just one count. The rearrangement links TRBV20-1 to TRBJ2-2, with D possibly matching TRBD2 (6 bases). Germline lookup yields CDR1 DFQATT and CDR2 SNEGSKA (reference sequence). The CDR3 runs 14 residues. Trimming took 0 bases from V and 6 from J, leaving 11 bases between them. CDR3 bases: TGCAGTGCTAGAGATCTGGAGGGTCCCGGGGAGCTGTTTTTT. Translation: CSARDLEGPGELFF.

The chain couples TRBV12-5 to TRBJ2-2; D is ambiguous. CDR1 LGHNT and CDR2 FRNRAP come from the germline V gene. V was trimmed by 5 bases and J by 9 bases, leaving 13 bases between them. The CDR3 totals 13 residues. The CDR3 spells CASGPDSRRELFF. The CDR3 nucleotides read TGTGCTAGTGGTCCCGATAGCCGTCGGGAGCTGTTTTTT.

The rearrangement uses TRBV12-3 or TRBV12-4 and TRBJ2-7, with 7 bases lining up with TRBD1. The CDR3 spans 14 residues. Unmatched junction bases numbered 11, after V lost 6 bases and J lost 6 bases. This chain's CDR3 is CASSRQGMLGEQYF. In nucleotides, the CDR3 is TGTGCCAGCAGCCGACAGGGAATGCTTGGCGAGCAGTACTTC.

V usage is TRBV12-3 or TRBV12-4 and J usage is TRBJ1-1; a possible D gene is TRBD1 (5 bases). Trimming stripped 3 bases from V and 7 bases from J, with 6 bases between. This CDR3 contains 11 residues. This chain's CDR3 is CASSLGGEAFF. CDR3 nucleotides: TGTGCCAGCAGTTTGGGGGGTGAAGCTTTCTTT.

The genes are TRBV5-1 and TRBJ1-4; D call uncertain. The CDR3 has 13 residues. Trimming stripped 7 bases from V and 5 bases from J, with 12 bases between. The germline CDR1 and CDR2 sequences are SGHRS and YFSETQ. In nucleotides, the CDR3 is TGCGCCAGCCAGCGGCAGGAGAATGAAAAACTGTTTTTT. Protein product: CASQRQENEKLFF.

The J gene is TRBJ2-5, the V gene TRBV5-1; 9 positions agree with TRBD2. With 4 bases clipped from V and 3 bases from J, the junction kept 7 bases outside the gene matches. The CDR3 spans 15 residues. Germline values: CDR1 SGHRS, CDR2 YFSETQ. The CDR3 DNA reads as TGCGCCAGCAGCCCGAGCGGGGGGCTGGAAGAGACCCAGTACTTC. Translated: CASSPSGGLEETQYF.

This sequence joins TRBV5-6 and TRBJ1-2; D gene ambiguous. Trimming cost V 5 bases and J 8 bases, with 13 bases left between them. Germline V lookup: CDR1 SGHDT, CDR2 YYEEEE. This CDR3 comprises 12 residues. The CDR3 protein is CASRERLGGYTF. The CDR3 bases are TGTGCCAGCAGGGAGAGATTGGGGGGCTACACCTTC.

J is TRBJ1-1 and V is TRBV2, with a tentative D call TRBD1 (6 bases). Trimming removed 8 bases at V and 3 bases at J, with 16 bases between. Germline CDR1 reads SNHLY; CDR2 reads FYNNEI. This CDR3 is 14 amino acids long. The chain's CDR3 is CASSWGGADTEAFF. The CDR3 nucleotides read TGTGCCAGCTCATGGGGGGGGGCGGACACTGAAGCTTTCTTT.

The chain carries TRBV11-2 and TRBJ2-3; D not resolved. Germline V gives CDR1 SGHAT, CDR2 FQNNGV. Trimming removed 5 bases from V and 2 bases from J, with 14 bases in between. This CDR3 region has 15 residues. For the CDR3, the DNA is TGTGCCAGCAGCGTGGGGTCAGTCTACACAGATACGCAGTATTTT. Its protein product is CASSVGSVYTDTQYF.

The chain is built from TRBV20-1 and TRBJ2-3; D is perhaps TRBD1 (6 bases). Germline values: CDR1 DFQATT, CDR2 SNEGSKA (reference sequence). Trimming took off 3 bases at V and 0 bases at J, with 10 bases between the two ends. The CDR3 is 14 residues long. The CDR3 DNA sequence: TGCAGTGCTAGTTGGGGGCGGAGCACAGATACGCAGTATTTT. It translates to CSASWGRSTDTQYF.

CDR3 nucleotides: TGTGCCAGCAGTCCCTCCGGGGGTCGGAATTCACCCCTCCACTTT. Residues: CASSPSGGRNSPLHF. V and J are TRBV2 and TRBJ1-6; D possibly corresponds to TRBD1 (5 bases). The germline V and J ends were trimmed by 5 bases and 7 bases, with 15 bases remaining between them. The germline V gene encodes CDR1 SNHLY and CDR2 FYNNEI. The CDR3 is made up of 15 amino acids.

This clonotype has a handful of counts. The chain links TRBV10-3 to TRBJ1-5; 7 bases match TRBD1. Germline CDR1 reads ENHRY; CDR2 reads SYGVKD. Trimming took 5 bases from V and 4 from J; bases not matched to a gene: 2. The CDR3 is 13 amino acids. The CDR3 here is CAISTGQNQPQHF. CDR3 sequence (DNA): TGTGCCATCAGTACGGGACAGAATCAGCCCCAGCATTTT.